Listed below are T cell receptor beta chains from one sample, sequenced in a study of T cell therapy after organ transplantation. Their specific antigens are unknown. The method was immunoSEQ multiplex PCR; TCRdb's version includes in-frame clones alone and lacks a portion of them. This sample has about 48,000 clones, with 94% found just once. Sequenced here: CD8+ T cells from blood, sampled before autologous CMV-specific T cell therapy. Receptors were obtained from a human patient who had received a solid organ transplant and had CMV disease. Each CDR3 is given without its conserved first and last residue. Rows give clone size only sometimes, using once, few, many, or a class for an expanded clone.

abundance | j_gene | v_gene | CDR3aa
NA | TRBJ2-5 | TRBV27 | ASSAPGLASETQY
NA | TRBJ1-1 | TRBV5-1 | ASSLAGIEAF
few | TRBJ1-1 | TRBV7-9 | ASGRSNTEAF
NA | TRBJ1-1 | TRBV2 | ASSDVFRAGSAAEAF
NA | TRBJ2-1 | TRBV30 | AWTPPGGNEQF
NA | TRBJ2-5 | TRBV7-9 | ASRSPAETQY
NA | TRBJ2-3 | TRBV18 | ASSPGLAGGPTDTQY
NA | TRBJ1-1 | TRBV29-1 | SVELNTEAF
NA | TRBJ1-4 | TRBV30 | AWSVLLGQGGEKLF
once | TRBJ2-1 | TRBV14 | ASSQTLAGRGYNEQF
NA | TRBJ1-4 | TRBV27 | ASSGTGRGEKLF
NA | TRBJ2-7 | TRBV6-1 | ASRWDNSYEQY
NA | TRBJ2-3 | TRBV6-1 | ASSDWDRSTDTQY
NA | TRBJ2-7 | TRBV19 | ASSPSSGRTYEQY
NA | TRBJ1-1 | TRBV19 | ASSTAGTGATEAF
NA | TRBJ2-1 | TRBV6-5 | ASRFNLGEQF
NA | TRBJ1-1 | TRBV10-3 | AISDPGGGGTEAF
NA | TRBJ2-7 | TRBV14 | ASSQLHGNYEQY
NA | TRBJ1-1 | TRBV9 | ASSGRTQGKTEAF
NA | TRBJ2-7 | TRBV5-6 | ASSFRALDPSEQY
NA | TRBJ2-7 | TRBV10-3 | AISDPMSGLDPYEQY
NA | TRBJ1-2 | TRBV4-3 | ASSPGEGRSYGYT
NA | TRBJ2-3 | TRBV6-1 | ASSLTEPGTDTQY
once | TRBJ1-2 | TRBV30 | AWSVTHNYGYT
NA | TRBJ1-1 | TRBV19 | ASRQGTGMNTEAF
NA | TRBJ2-2 | TRBV10-2 | ASSAGGPVTGELF
NA | TRBJ2-1 | TRBV29-1 | SVDSSGPYNEQF
NA | TRBJ2-7 | TRBV5-4 | ASSLLGGLAYEQY
NA | TRBJ2-3 | TRBV7-3 | ASSLTHRTSGGLDTQY
NA | TRBJ2-5 | TRBV4-3 | ASSQDRFETQY
NA | TRBJ1-1 | TRBV7-8 | ASSLVVRGATEAF
NA | TRBJ2-7 | TRBV29-1 | SVTGSYEQY
NA | TRBJ1-2 | TRBV2 | ASQSRDRPLYGYT
NA | TRBJ2-7 | TRBV7-6 | ASSNSGQHYEQY
NA | TRBJ2-7 | TRBV19 | ASSNGQSSYEQY
once | TRBJ1-5 | TRBV6-5 | ASRQGSNQPQH
NA | TRBJ2-7 | TRBV7-9 | ASSFTESYEQY
NA | TRBJ1-1 | TRBV7-9 | ASSFGGAEAF
NA | TRBJ2-7 | TRBV29-1 | SVEESDTPYEQY
NA | TRBJ1-1 | TRBV6-1 | ASSEAKLAEAF